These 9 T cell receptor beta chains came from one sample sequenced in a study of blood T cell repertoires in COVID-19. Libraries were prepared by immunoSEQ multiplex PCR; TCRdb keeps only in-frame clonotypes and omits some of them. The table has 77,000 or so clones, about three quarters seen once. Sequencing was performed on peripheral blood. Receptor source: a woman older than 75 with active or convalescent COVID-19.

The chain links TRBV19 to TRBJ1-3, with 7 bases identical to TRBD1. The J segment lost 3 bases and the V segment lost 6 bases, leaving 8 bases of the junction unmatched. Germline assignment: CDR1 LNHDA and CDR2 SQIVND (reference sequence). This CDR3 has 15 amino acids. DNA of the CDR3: TGTGCCAGTAGCTCAACAGGGGAACTTGGAAACACCATATATTTT. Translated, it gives CASSSTGELGNTIYF.

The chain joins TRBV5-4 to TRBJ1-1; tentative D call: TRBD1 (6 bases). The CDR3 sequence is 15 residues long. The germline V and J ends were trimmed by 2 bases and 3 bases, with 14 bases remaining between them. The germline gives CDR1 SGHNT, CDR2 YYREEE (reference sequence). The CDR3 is CASSLSGDYDTEAFF. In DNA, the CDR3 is TGTGCCAGCAGCTTATCAGGGGATTACGACACTGAAGCTTTCTTT. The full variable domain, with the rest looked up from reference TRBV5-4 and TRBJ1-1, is ETGVTQSPTHLIKTRGQQVTLRCSSQSGHNTVSWYQQALGQGPQFIFQYYREEENGRGNFPPRFSGLQFPNYSSELNVNALELDDSALYLCASSLSGDYDTEAFFGQGTRLTVV.

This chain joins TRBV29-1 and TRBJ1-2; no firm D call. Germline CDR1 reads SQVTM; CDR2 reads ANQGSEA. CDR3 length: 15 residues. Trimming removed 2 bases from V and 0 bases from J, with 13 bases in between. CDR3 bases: TGCAGCGTTGAAATGGGAGAGACACCTAACTATGGCTACACCTTC. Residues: CSVEMGETPNYGYTF.

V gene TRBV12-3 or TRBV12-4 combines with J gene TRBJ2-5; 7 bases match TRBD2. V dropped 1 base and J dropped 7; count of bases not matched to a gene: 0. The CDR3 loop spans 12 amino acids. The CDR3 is CASSLGGGTQYF. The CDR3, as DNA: TGTGCCAGCAGTTTAGGGGGGGGGACCCAGTACTTC.

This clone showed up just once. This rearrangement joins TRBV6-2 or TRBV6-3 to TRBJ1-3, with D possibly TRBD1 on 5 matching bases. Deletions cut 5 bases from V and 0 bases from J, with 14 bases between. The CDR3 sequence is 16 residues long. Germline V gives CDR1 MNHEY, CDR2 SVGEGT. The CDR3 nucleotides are TGTGCCAGCAGTGCATCCGGGACTTACTCTGGAAACACCATATATTTT. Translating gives CASSASGTYSGNTIYF.

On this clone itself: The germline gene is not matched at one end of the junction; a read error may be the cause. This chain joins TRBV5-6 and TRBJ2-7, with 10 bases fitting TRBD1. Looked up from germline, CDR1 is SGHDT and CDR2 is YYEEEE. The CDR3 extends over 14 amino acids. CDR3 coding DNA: TGTGCCAGCAGCTTGGCTGACAGGGGGCTGAGAAGGGACTTC. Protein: CASSLADRGLRRDF.

The CDR3 bases are TGCGCCAGCAGCTTGGATGCAGGGGGCCAAGAGACCCAGTACTTC. Translated, it gives CASSLDAGGQETQYF. V is TRBV5-1 and J is TRBJ2-5, with 7 bases lining up with TRBD1. Unmatched junction bases numbered 3, after V lost 0 bases and J lost 1 base. The germline V gene encodes CDR1 SGHRS and CDR2 YFSETQ. The CDR3 runs 15 residues.

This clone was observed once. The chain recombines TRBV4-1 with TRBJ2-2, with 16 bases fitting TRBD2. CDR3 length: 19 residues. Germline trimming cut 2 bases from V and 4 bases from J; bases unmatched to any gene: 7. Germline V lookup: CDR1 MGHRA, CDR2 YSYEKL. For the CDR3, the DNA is TGCGCCAGCAGCCAACCTAGGGGACTAGCGGGGGGGCTCACCGGGGAGCTGTTTTTT. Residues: CASSQPRGLAGGLTGELFF.

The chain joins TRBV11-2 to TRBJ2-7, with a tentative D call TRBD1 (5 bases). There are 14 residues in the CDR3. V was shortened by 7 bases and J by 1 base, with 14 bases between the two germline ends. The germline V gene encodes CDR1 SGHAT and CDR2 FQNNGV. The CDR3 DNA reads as TGTGCCAGCAACGTGCAAGGACATTCCTACGAGCAGTACTTC. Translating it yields CASNVQGHSYEQYF.